This T cell receptor beta chain was sequenced in a study of control samples from healthy donors and cancer patients. Germline CDR1 and CDR2: SGHRS and YFSETQ. Trimming at V came to 4 bases and at J to 1 base, leaving 2 bases not matched to a gene. The CDR3 runs to 14 residues. Measured with immunoSEQ multiplex PCR; TCRdb has only the in-frame clones, and not every one. The sample has approximately 94,000 clones; around 84% are singletons. Material for sequencing was PBMCs. This rearrangement joins TRBV5-1 to TRBJ2-7, with TRBD2 identical over 10 bases. This clonotype was sampled from a man aged 70 or older with lung cancer. CDR3 bases: TGCGCCAGCAGCAGGACTAGCGGATCCTACGAGCAGTACTTC. It encodes CASSRTSGSYEQYF.